The 14 T cell receptor beta chains in this list originate from one sample, sequenced in a study of control samples from healthy donors and cancer patients. Repertoires were generated with immunoSEQ multiplex PCR, while TCRdb's copy carries only in-frame clones and drops some. The table shows about 49,000 clones, with 70% to 90% occurring only once. Material for sequencing was PBMCs. All receptors derive from a woman aged 50 to 65 with lung cancer.

This chain joins TRBV5-6 and TRBJ1-5, with D unclear. The germline CDR1 and CDR2 sequences are SGHDT and YYEEEE. The CDR3 spans 14 residues. The V gene lost 4 bases and the J gene lost 2 bases, with 10 bases spanning the gap. Here the CDR3 DNA reads TGTGCCAGCAGCCCAGGACTGGGCAATCAGCCCCAGCATTTT. Protein sequence: CASSPGLGNQPQHF.

This chain joins TRBV24-1 and TRBJ2-3; tentatively, D is TRBD1 (6 bases). The V end was cut by 4 bases, the J end by 0 bases, with 7 bases between. The germline CDR1 and CDR2 sequences are KGHDR and SFDVKD. The CDR3 has 14 residues. CDR3: CATSEQGSTDTQYF. The CDR3 DNA follows: TGTGCCACCAGTGAACAGGGTAGCACAGATACGCAGTATTTT.

V and J are TRBV4-2 and TRBJ1-3; 7 nucleotides align to TRBD1. Germline CDR1 and CDR2: LGHNA and YNFKEQ. There are 14 residues in the CDR3. Losses at the gene ends were 4 bases for V and 6 bases for J; bases not matched to a gene: 6. The CDR3 region is CASSRSGTVNTIYF. The CDR3 DNA reads TGTGCCAGCAGCCGCTCCGGGACAGTAAACACCATATATTTT.

CDR3 in DNA: TGCGCCAGCAGCCAAGAGGCGCACTTAGCGGGCACTGAAGCTTTCTTT. As protein: CASSQEAHLAGTEAFF. V usage is TRBV4-1 and J usage is TRBJ1-1; D not certain. Germline V gives CDR1 MGHRA, CDR2 YSYEKL. The CDR3 runs to 16 residues. V lost 0 bases, J lost 4 bases, and 15 bases lay in between.

This chain uses TRBV4-3 with TRBJ1-1; D is undetermined. V dropped 4 bases and J dropped 2 bases, with 11 bases sitting between them. This CDR3 region has 14 residues. Germline values: CDR1 LGHNA, CDR2 YSLEER. CDR3 bases: TGCGCCAGCAGCCCTGGGGTCTTTAACACTGAAGCTTTCTTT. Amino acids: CASSPGVFNTEAFF.

The J gene is TRBJ2-1, the V gene TRBV7-9; no definite D call. Trimming removed 1 base from V and 14 bases from J, with 12 bases in between. Germline CDR1 SEHNR, CDR2 FQNEAQ (reference sequence). The CDR3 consists of 12 residues. The CDR3 region has the DNA TGTGCCAGCAGCTTAGAGGGCGGCGGAAAGTTCTTC. As protein: CASSLEGGGKFF.

This chain connects TRBV27 to TRBJ2-4; no clear D. The CDR3 contains 17 residues. With 8 bases removed from V and 0 bases from J, the gap between germline ends came to 20 bases. Germline values: CDR1 MNHEY, CDR2 SMNVEV (reference sequence). The CDR3 bases are TGTGCCAGCGCCCTTTGGTGGGATAGGACAGCCAAAAACATTCAGTACTTC. Translating gives CASALWWDRTAKNIQYF.

In regard to this clone: Other DNA sequences of this sample code for an identical CDR3. This chain joins TRBV28 and TRBJ1-5; maybe TRBD1 (5 bases). Between the trimmed V and J ends, which lost 2 bases and 4 bases, there was a span of 6 bases. Germline CDR1 is MDHEN and CDR2 is SYDVKM. The CDR3 is 13 residues long. In DNA, the CDR3 is TGTGCCAGCAGTTTAACAGGTAATCAGCCCCAGCATTTT. This gives the protein CASSLTGNQPQHF.

The rearrangement joins TRBV9 to TRBJ1-1; 9 bases match TRBD1. The CDR3 sequence is 15 residues long. V trimming: 0 bases; J trimming: 3 bases; junction bases outside the gene matches: 3. Germline V gene sequence: CDR1 SGDLS, CDR2 YYNGEE. The CDR3 nucleotides are TGTGCCAGCAGCGTAGTAGGACAGGGGTACACTGAAGCTTTCTTT. Its protein product is CASSVVGQGYTEAFF.

This rearrangement joins TRBV11-3 to TRBJ1-1; no definite D call. V was clipped by 0 bases and J by 5 bases, with 1 base between them. Germline V gene sequence: CDR1 SGHNT, CDR2 YENEEA. This CDR3 is 11 amino acids long. CDR3 amino acids: CASSLDTEAFF. Written as DNA, the CDR3 is TGTGCCAGCAGCTTAGATACTGAAGCTTTCTTT.

This clone has more than one count but fewer than ten. V and J are TRBV7-8 and TRBJ1-5; 9 bases agree with TRBD1. Germline V CDR1 and CDR2: SGHVS, FQNEAQ. The V and J ends lost 3 bases and 4 bases, in that order; junction bases with no gene match: 1. The length of the CDR3 is 14 residues. The CDR3 DNA reads as TGTGCCAGCAGCTTGACAGGGGGGAATCAGCCCCAGCATTTT. Translation: CASSLTGGNQPQHF.

The chain joins TRBV12-3 or TRBV12-4 to TRBJ2-3, with unresolved D. This CDR3 comprises 12 residues. V lost 2 bases, J lost 2 bases, and 2 bases lay in between. In DNA form, the CDR3 reads TGTGCCAGCAGTTTATACACAGATACGCAGTATTTT. This sequence encodes CASSLYTDTQYF.

The chain couples TRBV19 to TRBJ1-2, with 9 bases lining up with TRBD1. After removal of 8 bases from V and 8 bases from J, the junction contained 9 bases not matched to a gene. The germline V gene has CDR1 LNHDA and CDR2 SQIVND (reference sequence). The CDR3 length is 13 residues. In nucleotides, the CDR3 is TGTGCCAGTCTGGCCGGGACAGGGATCGGCTACACCTTC. Translating gives CASLAGTGIGYTF.

This clone came up once. The chain carries TRBV18 and TRBJ1-3, with 8 nucleotides matching TRBD1. After removal of 3 bases from V and 7 bases from J, the junction contained 14 bases not matched to a gene. Germline CDR1 is KGHSH and CDR2 is LQKENI. The CDR3 length is 17 residues. CDR3 loop: CASSPYRTGRFGNTIYF. In nucleotides, the CDR3 is TGTGCCAGCTCACCCTATCGGACAGGGAGATTTGGGAACACCATATATTTT.